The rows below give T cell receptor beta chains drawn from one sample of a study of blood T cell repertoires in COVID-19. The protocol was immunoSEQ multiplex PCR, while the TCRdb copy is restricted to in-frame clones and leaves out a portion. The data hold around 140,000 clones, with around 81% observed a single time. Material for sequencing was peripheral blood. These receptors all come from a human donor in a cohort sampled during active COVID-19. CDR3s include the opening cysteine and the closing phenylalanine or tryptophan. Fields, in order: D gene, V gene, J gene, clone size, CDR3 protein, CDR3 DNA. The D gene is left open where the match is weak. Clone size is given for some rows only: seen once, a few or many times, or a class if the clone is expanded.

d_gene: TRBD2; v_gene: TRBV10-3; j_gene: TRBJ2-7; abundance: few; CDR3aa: CATTGLAGDYEQYF; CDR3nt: TGTGCCACCACCGGACTAGCGGGAGACTACGAGCAGTACTTC
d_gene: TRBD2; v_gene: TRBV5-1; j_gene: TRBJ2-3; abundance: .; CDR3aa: CASSSLTSGRAGDTDTQYF; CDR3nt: TGCGCCAGCAGCTCCTTGACTAGCGGGAGGGCGGGGGACACAGATACGCAGTATTTT
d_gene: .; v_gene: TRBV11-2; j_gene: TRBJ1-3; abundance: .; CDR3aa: CASSRAGLGNTIYF; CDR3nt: TGTGCCAGCAGCCGAGCGGGTCTCGGAAACACCATATATTTT
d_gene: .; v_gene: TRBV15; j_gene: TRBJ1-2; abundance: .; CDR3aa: CATSSVRAQFGYTF; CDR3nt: TGTGCCACCAGCAGTGTCAGGGCACAGTTTGGCTACACCTTC
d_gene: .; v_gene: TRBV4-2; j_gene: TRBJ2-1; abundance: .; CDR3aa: CASSQPTGNSYNEQFF; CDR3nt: TGTGCCAGCAGCCAGCCCACGGGGAACTCCTACAATGAGCAGTTCTTC
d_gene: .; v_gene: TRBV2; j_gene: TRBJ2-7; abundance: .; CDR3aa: CASSQQPPVYEQYF; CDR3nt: TGTGCCAGCAGTCAACAGCCCCCTGTTTACGAGCAGTACTTC
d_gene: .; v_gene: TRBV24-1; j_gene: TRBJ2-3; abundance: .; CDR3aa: CATSLGGSTDTQYF; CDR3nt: TGTGCCACCAGCCTGGGGGGTAGCACAGATACGCAGTATTTT
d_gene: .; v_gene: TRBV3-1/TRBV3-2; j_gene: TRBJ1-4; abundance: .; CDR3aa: CASSQVAGATNEKLFF; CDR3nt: TGTGCCAGCAGCCAAGTGGCGGGAGCAACTAATGAAAAACTGTTTTTT
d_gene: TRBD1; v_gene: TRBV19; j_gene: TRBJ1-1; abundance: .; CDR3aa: CASSMAQGAAGTEAFF; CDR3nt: TGTGCCAGTAGTATGGCGCAGGGGGCCGCGGGCACTGAAGCTTTCTTT
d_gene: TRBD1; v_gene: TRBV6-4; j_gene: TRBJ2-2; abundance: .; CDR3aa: CASRQGAQNTGELFF; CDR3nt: TGTGCCAGCAGGCAGGGGGCACAGAACACCGGGGAGCTGTTTTTT
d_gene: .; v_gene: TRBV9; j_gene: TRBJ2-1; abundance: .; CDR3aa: CASSPRLAGNNEQFF; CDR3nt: TGTGCCAGCAGCCCTCGACTGGCGGGAAACAATGAGCAGTTCTTC
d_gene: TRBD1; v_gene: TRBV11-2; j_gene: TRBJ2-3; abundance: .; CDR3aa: CASSLTGGYGTDTQYF; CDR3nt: TGTGCCAGCAGCTTGACAGGGGGGTACGGCACAGATACGCAGTATTTT
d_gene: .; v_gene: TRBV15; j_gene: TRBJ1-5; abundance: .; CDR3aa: CATSARTAINNQPQHF; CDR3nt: TGTGCCACCAGCGCTCGGACAGCAATAAACAATCAGCCCCAGCATTTT
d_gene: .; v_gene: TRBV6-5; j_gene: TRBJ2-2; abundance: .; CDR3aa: CASIKRSPNTGELFF; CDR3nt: TGTGCCAGCATTAAACGAAGCCCAAACACCGGGGAGCTGTTTTTT
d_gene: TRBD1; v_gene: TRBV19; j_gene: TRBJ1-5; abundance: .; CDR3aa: CASMISGQGRNQPQHF; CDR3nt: TGTGCCAGTATGATCTCGGGACAGGGAAGAAATCAGCCCCAGCATTTT
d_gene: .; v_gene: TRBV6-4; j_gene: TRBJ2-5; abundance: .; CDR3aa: CASSDSRKVRYQETQYF; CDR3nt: TGTGCCAGCAGTGACTCCAGGAAGGTGAGATACCAAGAGACCCAGTACTTC
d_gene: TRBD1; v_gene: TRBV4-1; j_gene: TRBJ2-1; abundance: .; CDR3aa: CASSHPLRDRGGNEQFF; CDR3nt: TGCGCCAGCAGCCATCCCCTGCGAGACAGGGGAGGCAATGAGCAGTTCTTC
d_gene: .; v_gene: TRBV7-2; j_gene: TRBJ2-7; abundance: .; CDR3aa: CASSLDRPPISYEQYF; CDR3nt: TGTGCCAGCAGCTTAGACAGACCGCCGATTTCCTACGAGCAGTACTTC
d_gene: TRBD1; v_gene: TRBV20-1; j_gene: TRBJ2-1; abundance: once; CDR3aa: CSASGTAPRRQFF; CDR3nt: TGCAGTGCTAGTGGGACAGCCCCCAGGCGGCAGTTCTTC
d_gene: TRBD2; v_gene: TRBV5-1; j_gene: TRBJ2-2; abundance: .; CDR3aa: CASSLLAGGPGELFF; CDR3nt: TGCGCCAGCAGCTTGTTAGCGGGAGGTCCCGGGGAGCTGTTTTTT
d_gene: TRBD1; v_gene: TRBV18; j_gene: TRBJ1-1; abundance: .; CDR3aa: CASSTRTGENTEAFF; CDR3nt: TGTGCCAGCTCAACCCGGACAGGGGAGAACACTGAAGCTTTCTTT
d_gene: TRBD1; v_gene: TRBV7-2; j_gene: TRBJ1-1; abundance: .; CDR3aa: CASSVQGDTEAFF; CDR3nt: TGTGCCAGCAGCGTACAGGGGGACACTGAAGCTTTCTTT
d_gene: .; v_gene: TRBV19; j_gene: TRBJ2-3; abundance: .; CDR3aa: CASSKSRTSTDTQYF; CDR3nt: TGTGCCAGTAGTAAATCTCGGACTAGCACAGATACGCAGTATTTT
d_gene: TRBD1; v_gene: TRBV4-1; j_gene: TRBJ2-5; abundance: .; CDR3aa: CASSQGDRGTGETQYF; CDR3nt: TGCGCCAGCAGCCAAGGCGACAGGGGTACAGGAGAGACCCAGTACTTC
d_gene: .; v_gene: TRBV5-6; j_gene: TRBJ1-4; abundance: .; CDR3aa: CASSRGLLNEKLFF; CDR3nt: TGTGCCAGCAGCAGGGGTCTGCTTAATGAAAAACTGTTTTTT
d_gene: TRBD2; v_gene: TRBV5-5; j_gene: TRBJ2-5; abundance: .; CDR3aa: CASSLMAGEWETQYF; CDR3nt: TGTGCCAGCAGCTTGATGGCGGGAGAGTGGGAGACCCAGTACTTC
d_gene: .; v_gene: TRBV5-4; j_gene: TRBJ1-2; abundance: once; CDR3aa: CASRPALGGNYGYTF; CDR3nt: TGTGCCAGCCGCCCCGCCCTAGGGGGAAACTATGGCTACACCTTC
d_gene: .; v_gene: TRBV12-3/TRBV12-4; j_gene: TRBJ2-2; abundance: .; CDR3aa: CASSLLLGELFF; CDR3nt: TGTGCCAGCAGTCTTCTCCTCGGGGAGCTGTTTTTT
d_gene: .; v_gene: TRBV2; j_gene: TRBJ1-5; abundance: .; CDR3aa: CASSVVRNSNQPQHF; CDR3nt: TGTGCCAGCAGTGTAGTTCGAAATAGCAATCAGCCCCAGCATTTT
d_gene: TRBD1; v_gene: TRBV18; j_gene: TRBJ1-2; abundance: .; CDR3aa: CASSPRTGDGYTF; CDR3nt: TGTGCCAGCTCACCACGGACAGGGGATGGCTACACCTTC
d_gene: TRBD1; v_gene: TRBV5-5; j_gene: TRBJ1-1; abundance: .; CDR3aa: CASSFLRQGARFTEAFF; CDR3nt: TGTGCCAGCAGCTTCCTCCGACAGGGGGCTCGATTCACTGAAGCTTTCTTT